Listed here are 2 T cell receptor beta chains from one sample, sequenced in a study of CD8 T cells in ankylosing spondylitis. Study findings and constraints: Seven to nine highly homologous variants made up a TCR beta motif that seemed to typify ankylosing spondylitis blood.

The antigens for these receptors are not known. A single record per CDR3 protein comes from TCRdb applying MiXCR to the 5' RACE reads. The sample includes a few hundred thousand distinct CDR3 sequences, under 20% of them seen just once. The sequenced sample consisted of blood, either unsorted or a sorted T cell fraction (not recorded which). These TCRs come from a male donor with ankylosing spondylitis.

In its sample, this clonotype was seen a few times. The rearrangement joins TRBV3-1 to TRBJ1-2, with unresolved D. Between the trimmed V and J ends, which lost 1 base and 4 bases, there was a span of 10 bases. Germline CDR1 is LGHDT and CDR2 is YNNKEL (reference sequence). This CDR3 comprises 14 residues. Here the CDR3 DNA reads TGTGCCAGCAGCCAAGTGGGAGGATTCTATGGCTACACCTTC. Translation gives CASSQVGGFYGYTF. The variable domain in full, completed from reference TRBV3-1 and TRBJ1-2, reads DTAVSQTPKYLVTQMGNDKSIKCEQNLGHDTMYWYKQDSKKFLKIMFSYNNKELIINETVPNRFSPKSPDKAHLNLHINSLELGDSAVYFCASSQVGGFYGYTFGSGTRLTVV.

V usage is TRBV12-3 or TRBV12-4 and J usage is TRBJ2-1; 8 bases map to TRBD2. The CDR3 consists of 14 residues. J lost 4 bases, V lost 3 bases, and 2 bases had no gene match. CDR3 in DNA: TGTGCCAGCAGTTTCCGGGAGGGATACAATGAGCAGTTCTTC. It translates to CASSFREGYNEQFF.